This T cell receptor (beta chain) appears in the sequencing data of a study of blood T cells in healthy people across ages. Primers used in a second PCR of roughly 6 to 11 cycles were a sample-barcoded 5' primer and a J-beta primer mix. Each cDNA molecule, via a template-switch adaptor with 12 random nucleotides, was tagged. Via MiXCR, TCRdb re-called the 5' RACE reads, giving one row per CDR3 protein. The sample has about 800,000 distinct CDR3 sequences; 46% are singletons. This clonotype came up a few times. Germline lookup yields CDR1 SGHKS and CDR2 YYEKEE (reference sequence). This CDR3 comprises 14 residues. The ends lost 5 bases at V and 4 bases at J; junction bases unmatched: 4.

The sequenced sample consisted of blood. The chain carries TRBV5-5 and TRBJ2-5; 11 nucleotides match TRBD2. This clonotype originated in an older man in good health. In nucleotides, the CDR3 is TGTGCCAGCAGTTCTAGCGGGAGGCTAGAGACCCAGTACTTC. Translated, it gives CASSSSGRLETQYF.